This TCR beta chain was observed in a study of T cells expressing NK-cell markers. CDR3 length: 13 amino acids. The V gene's germline CDR1 is MNHNY and CDR2 SVGAGI (reference sequence). Reprocessing the 5' RACE reads, TCRdb reports a single entry for every CDR3 protein and omits DNA. The table for this sample gives 550,000 to 600,000 distinct CDR3 sequences. Study conclusions and caveats: The study found dominant NKG2C+ clonotypes at about 1.0-7.0% of CD8+ T cells in about 6 donors.

Concerning this clonotype: The antigen remains unidentified.

J is TRBJ1-4 and V is TRBV6-6; TCRdb returns TRBD1, unconfirmable since there is no DNA. The sequence was collected from a young man in good health. Sequences were obtained from blood T cells: a sorted CD56 or NKG2C T cell subset, CD4+ or CD8+ T cells, or bulk PBMC T cells (not recorded which). CDR3 in amino acids: CASSGNTGEKLFF.